One T cell receptor (beta chain) is described in this entry. The data originate from a study of blood T cell repertoires in COVID-19. Original processing methods: Nucleated cell counts were estimated from reference gene primer amplification. The repertoire was sequenced with immunoSEQ multiplex PCR; TCRdb's copy has only in-frame clones and lacks some. That table supplies the V and J calls and clone size; D and trimming were determined from the DNA. Among about 100,000 clones listed, over 75% were seen once. Germline V gene lookup returns CDR1 MNHEY and CDR2 SVGAGI. Trimming at V came to 6 bases and at J to 0 bases, leaving 7 bases not matched to a gene. The CDR3 is 15 residues long.

The TCR originated in a man in his sixties with acute or convalescent COVID-19. This sequence joins TRBV6-5 and TRBJ2-7; TRBD2 matches at 8 bases. Input material: peripheral blood. The CDR3 sequence: CASSGSGVSSYEQYF. CDR3 coding DNA: TGTGCCAGCAGCGGTAGCGGGGTGAGCTCCTACGAGCAGTACTTC.